This T cell receptor (beta chain) derives from a study of tumor and adjacent non-tumor tissue in lung cancer (dated by TCRdb to between 2017 and 2018). The study in broad terms: Patients with adenocarcinoma (about twelve), squamous cell carcinoma (2) and small cell lung cancer (1) were included in the cohort. Among the roughly 15 patients, ages ranged from roughly 31 to 85 years, some ten were men and 5 were women, and disease was TNM stage I to III. Sequencing produced 100 million to 150 million productive TCRbeta reads in total, an average of about 4.5 million reads per sample. The study compared bulk TCRbeta repertoires from lung tumor tissue and matched distant non-tumor lung tissue of approximately 15 lung cancer patients. TCRbeta CDR3 sequencing was performed on about 29 paired specimens, with one tumor sample and one normal lung sample collected per patient.

Of note for this clonotype: This clone's antigen is unknown. The junction and the germline gene differ at one end; a read error may be behind it.

The investigation overall reported the following: TCR diversity was significantly higher in younger patients, and greater tumor TCR diversity was associated with shorter overall survival and shorter disease-free survival. Only approximately 14 patients were included in the cohort, and the need for larger samples and more detailed clinical data was noted by the authors. Neither the sequencing platform nor unique molecular identifiers are named or mentioned anywhere in the methods. Because peripheral blood was not sequenced, blood TCRbeta repertoires in the lung cancer patients of the study were not examined. TCR diversity (inverse Simpson) was significantly higher in tumor than in normal lung tissue (about 400 vs 180, P = 0.0075, Mann-Whitney U test). The top 100 clones accounted for a significantly larger cumulative portion of the repertoire in normal lung than in tumor tissue.

Libraries were built with multiplex PCR. Instrument used: Illumina HiSeq 2500. TCRbeta libraries were built by three rounds of nested PCR using primers (Table S4), following protocols modified from ARM-PCR. Before sequencing, PCR products in the 200-500 bp range were cut out of the gel and cleaned up using the QIAquick gel extraction kit. The authors' pipeline ran thus. Trimmomatic was used to clean the reads, FLASH was used to merge the reads into complete CDR3 sequences, and MiTCR was used to assign the reads to V(D)J germline segments. Clonal diversity was calculated as the inverse Simpson's index using VDJtools. In-frame sequences lacking a premature stop codon were counted as productive reads. TCRdb reprocessing: public reads trimmed at Q25 with fastp, clones called with MiXCR, in-frame beta chains kept. Entries are consolidated by CDR3 protein sequence, retaining the most common genes and DNA. It is TCRdb's table, rather than the study itself, that gives the V and J calls and clone size. This sample comprises approximately 62,000 distinct CDR3 sequences, 61% of them detected only once. The ten largest make up around 29% of the sample.

CDR1 and CDR2, per the germline V gene, are SGHDT and YYEEEE. The CDR3 numbers 14 residues from cysteine through phenylalanine. The CDR3 DNA has 42 bases and is translated from base 1. RNA was isolated from bulk unsorted tissue, and RNA quality was assessed with a NanoDrop ND-1000 and an Agilent 2100. For the normal lung samples, distant non-tumor tissue was collected more than 3 cm away from the tumor edge. All donors had newly diagnosed lung cancer, had not received prior chemotherapy, and were admitted for thoracic surgery in China between August and November 2014. Anyone who had undergone radiotherapy or chemotherapy before, or who had another cancer at the same time, was left out of the study. Surgical tissue pieces of about 1-2.1 cm3 were preserved in RNAlater solution and stored at -80 °C until use.

This sequence was found in a man between 65 and 85 years old with non-small cell lung cancer. Sequenced sample: distant non-tumor lung tissue. The sequence joins TRBV5-6 to TRBJ1-5, with the D gene uncertain. The CDR3 protein is CASSLVSDNQPQHF. Read as DNA, the sequence is TGCGCCAGCAGCTTGGTGTCAGACAATCAGCCCCAGCATTTT.